This T cell receptor beta chain was identified during a study of T-cell memory formation after mild COVID-19. Each CDR3 protein is one row after TCRdb ran MiXCR on the 5' RACE reads. The table lists 40,000 to 55,000 distinct CDR3 sequences, roughly an eighth of them singletons. Trimming cost V 6 bases and J 13 bases, with 15 bases left between them. CDR1 is SQVTM, CDR2 ANQGSEA, per germline. The CDR3 sequence is 10 residues long. The sample taken for sequencing was PBMCs or a T cell subset sorted from them (not recorded which). The sequence derives from a man aged 18 to 29 who had mild COVID-19 (a few samples of this study predate the infection). Cell type and time point are not known. This rearrangement joins TRBV29-1 to TRBJ1-1, with D uncertain. CDR3 in DNA: TGCAGCGTCCAACCCTTTCACGGTTTCTTT. It codes for CSVQPFHGFF.